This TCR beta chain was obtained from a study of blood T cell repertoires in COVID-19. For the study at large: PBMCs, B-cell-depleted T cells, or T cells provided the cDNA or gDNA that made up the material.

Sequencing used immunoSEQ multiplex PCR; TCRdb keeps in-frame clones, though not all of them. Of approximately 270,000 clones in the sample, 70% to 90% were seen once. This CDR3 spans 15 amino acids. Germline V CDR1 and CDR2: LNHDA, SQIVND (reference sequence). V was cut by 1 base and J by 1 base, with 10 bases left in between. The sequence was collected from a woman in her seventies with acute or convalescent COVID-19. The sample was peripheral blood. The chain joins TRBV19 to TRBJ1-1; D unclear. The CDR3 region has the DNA TGTGCCAGTAGTATAGTTGGGTGGGCGAACACTGAAGCTTTCTTT. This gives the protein CASSIVGWANTEAFF.